This T cell receptor beta chain appears in the sequencing data of a study of T cell changes during pregnancy in multiple sclerosis. The CDR3 is 15 amino acids. Trimming left V 2 bases short and J 11 bases short, with 16 bases between. Germline V gives CDR1 MNHNS, CDR2 SASEGT. Generated by immunoSEQ multiplex PCR, the TCRdb table keeps only in-frame clones and is missing some. The table includes some 97,000 clones, around nine tenths detected once. The chain recombines TRBV6-1 with TRBJ1-6; tentatively, D is TRBD1 (6 bases). The TCR comes from a female donor with multiple sclerosis, enrolled in a pregnancy study. Sequences were derived from peripheral blood, sampled in the second trimester of pregnancy. As DNA, the CDR3 is TGTGCCAGCAGTGAAACAGGGCTTCGGTCGGCACCCCTCCACTTT. This codes for CASSETGLRSAPLHF.